The present TCR beta chain was sequenced within a study of blood T cells in healthy people across ages (dated by TCRdb to about 2015). For context, the study as a whole: In model experiments, template switching captured roughly one uniquely barcoded TCR beta cDNA molecule for every two T cells. The study measured age-related changes in TCR beta repertoire diversity using deep sequencing normalized with unique cDNA molecular identifiers. Two additional independent replicas of 1 million unique cDNA reads from the same blood draw were analyzed for two donors (one aged 18 to 30 and one aged 80 or older). To avoid experimental bias, donors of different ages were spread randomly across the sequencing lanes. The donors were divided into four age groups: young (average around 15 years), middle-aged (around 41), aged (around 59) and long-lived (roughly 86).

Broader findings and caveats from the paper: Donor CMV infection status was unknown, potentially confounding age-related changes in expanded clonotypes. Estimates of total diversity based on one million sequenced T cells were considered lower bounds and underestimates. Conclusive comparison of naive and antigen-experienced compartments was prevented by the profiling of bulk unsorted PBMCs. Observed TCR beta diversity correlated strongly with the percentage of naive T cells measured by flow cytometry. Observed TCR beta diversity per million T cells fell roughly linearly with age, and a significant reduction was already apparent by age roughly 40. Compared with the aged group, the long-lived group had more naive CD4+ T cells, fewer expanded clones and increased TCR diversity, suggesting age selection.

The receptor library was made with 5' RACE. Instrument on record: Illumina HiSeq 2500. The second PCR ran for about 6 to 12 cycles and used a J-beta primer mix along with a sample-barcoded 5' primer. A unique molecular identifier was introduced onto each TCR beta cDNA molecule by a template-switch 5' adaptor carrying 12 random nucleotides. Each sample yielded at least 3 million CDR3-containing paired-end reads. First-strand cDNA was synthesized from all RNA with the Mint cDNA synthesis kit, primed by a TRBC-specific oligonucleotide. Following uracil-DNA glycosylase treatment, a first 18-cycle PCR with universal primers M1SS and BC2_uni_R was performed on all cDNA. Per the authors' processing: For normalization, 1 million high-quality reads were randomly selected from each sample, with every read carrying a distinct molecular identifier. Reads sharing molecular identifiers were discarded rather than binned into consensus sequences. MiTCR, with a Q25 quality threshold and the strictest error-elimination algorithm, was used for CDR3 identification, clonotype clustering and error correction. A nonparametric unseen species model using Euler transformation provided a lower-bound estimate of total TCR beta diversity. The public reads were reprocessed in TCRdb via fastp at Q25 and MiXCR, keeping in-frame beta chains. Each CDR3 protein gets just one entry, which takes the most common genes and DNA from the rows behind it. TCRdb's processing, not the study's, gives the V and J calls here. The sample includes roughly 1.7 million distinct CDR3 sequences, with around 35% observed a single time. Of the sample, around 11% is held by the ten largest clones.

The roughly 38 donors, aged roughly 6 to 95 years, were systemically healthy Caucasian individuals from Russia. Each donor gave about 9.7 milliliters of peripheral blood, drawn into EDTA-treated Vacutainer tubes. Ficoll-Paque density-gradient centrifugation was used to isolate PBMCs, with at least 7 million per sample. Trizol reagent was used to extract total RNA from the PBMCs, yielding at least 6 micrograms per sample. For every donor, an aliquot of PBMCs went through flow cytometry to measure the percentages of naive CD45RAhigh/CD27high T cells. In the germline V gene (reference sequence), CDR1 corresponds to MNHEY and CDR2 to SMNVEV. From the cysteine through the phenylalanine, the CDR3 covers 16 amino acids. The CDR3 DNA has 48 bases and is translated from base 1. After removal of 3 bases from V and 8 bases from J, the junction retains 10 bases not matched to a gene. This clonotype was seen a few times. Its antigen is still unknown. No qualities accompany the bases; no much larger clone lies one base away.

The rearrangement joined TRBV27 to TRBJ2-1; a stretch of 10 junction bases matches TRBD2. Specimen: blood. The clonotype was recovered from a woman in her twenties or thirties in good health. The sequenced DNA: TGTGCCAGCAGTTTTTGGGCTAGCGGGAGTGGGGATGAGCAGTTCTTC. Translation gives CASSFWASGSGDEQFF.